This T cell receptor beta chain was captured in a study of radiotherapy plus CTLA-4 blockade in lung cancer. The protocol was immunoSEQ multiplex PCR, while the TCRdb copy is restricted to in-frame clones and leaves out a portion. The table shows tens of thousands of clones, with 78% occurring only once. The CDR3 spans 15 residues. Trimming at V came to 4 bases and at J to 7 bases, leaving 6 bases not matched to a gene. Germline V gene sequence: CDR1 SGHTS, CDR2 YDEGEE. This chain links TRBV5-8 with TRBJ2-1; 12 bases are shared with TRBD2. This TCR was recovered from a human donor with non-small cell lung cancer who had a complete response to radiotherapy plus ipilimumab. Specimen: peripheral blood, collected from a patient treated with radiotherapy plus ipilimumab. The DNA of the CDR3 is TGTGCCAGCAGCAGCGGCCTAGCGGGAGGGAATGAGCAGTTCTTC. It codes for CASSSGLAGGNEQFF.